These 14 T cell receptor beta chains were all obtained from the same sample, sequenced in a study of blood T cell repertoires in COVID-19. The data were produced by immunoSEQ multiplex PCR, yet TCRdb's version contains in-frame clones alone and is incomplete. Among roughly 100,000 clones listed, 87% were seen once. Sequencing was done on a sample of peripheral blood. These receptor sequences come from a man over 45 in a cohort sampled during active COVID-19.

The chain is built from TRBV3-1 (or the pseudogene TRBV3-2) and TRBJ2-5; TRBD2 aligns across 10 bases. The CDR3 consists of 17 residues. Germline-derived CDR1 and CDR2 are LGHDT and YNNKEL (reference sequence). V dropped 0 bases and J dropped 6; count of bases not matched to a gene: 10. The DNA of the CDR3 is TGTGCCAGCAGCCAAGATCTAGCGGGGGCCCCAGCGAAGACCCAGTACTTC. Translating gives CASSQDLAGAPAKTQYF.

The chain joins TRBV4-3 to TRBJ1-2, with 9 bases that match TRBD1. The V gene end was trimmed by 2 bases and the J gene end by 2 bases; junction bases not matched to a gene: 6. CDR3 size: 16 residues. Germline V gives CDR1 LGHNA, CDR2 YSLEER. The CDR3 reads CASSQSGQGWNYGYTF. The DNA of the CDR3 is TGCGCCAGCAGCCAATCCGGACAGGGGTGGAACTATGGCTACACCTTC.

The genes are TRBV3-1 (or the pseudogene TRBV3-2) and TRBJ1-2; 11 bases are shared with TRBD1. V gave up 4 bases and J gave up 8 bases; unmatched junction bases: 9. The germline gives CDR1 LGHDT, CDR2 YNNKEL (reference sequence). The CDR3 spans 15 residues. This CDR3 reads CASSPSRTGGWGYTF. The CDR3 DNA reads as TGTGCCAGCAGCCCAAGCCGGACAGGGGGCTGGGGCTACACCTTC.

This chain connects TRBV5-1 to TRBJ2-3; 7 nucleotides align to TRBD1. The V segment lost 3 bases and the J segment 1 base; nucleotides outside the gene matches: 2. Germline V gene data show CDR1 as SGHRS and CDR2 as YFSETQ. The CDR3 loop spans 14 amino acids. CDR3 in DNA: TGCGCCAGCAGCTGGGGGACAGGCACAGATACGCAGTATTTT. Its protein product is CASSWGTGTDTQYF.

The V call is TRBV5-1, the J call TRBJ2-3, with TRBD2 identical over 9 bases. The CDR3 totals 16 residues. V lost 0 bases to trimming and J lost 1 base; unmatched junction nucleotides: 3. CDR1 is SGHRS, CDR2 YFSETQ, per germline. CDR3 nucleotides: TGCGCCAGCAGCTTGGGGTCTAGCGGGGGCACAGATACGCAGTATTTT. This gives the protein CASSLGSSGGTDTQYF.

The chain employs TRBV7-2 and TRBJ2-1; TRBD2 matches 13 bases. The V segment lost 4 bases and the J segment 0 bases; nucleotides outside the gene matches: 9. Germline-derived CDR1 and CDR2 are SGHTA and FQGNSA. This CDR3 region has 19 residues. The CDR3 DNA follows: TGTGCCAGCAGCTCCCCCACTAGCGGGGGGGGGAGCTCCTACAATGAGCAGTTCTTC. Translation: CASSSPTSGGGSSYNEQFF.

The chain combines TRBV4-3 with TRBJ2-3, with 8 positions matching TRBD1. The CDR3 consists of 16 residues. Germline CDR1 LGHNA, CDR2 YSLEER. J gave up 3 bases and V 1 base, and 6 bases lay outside the gene matches. CDR3 loop: CASSQGTGLGTDTQYF. As DNA, the CDR3 is TGCGCCAGCAGCCAAGGGACAGGGCTAGGAACAGATACGCAGTATTTT.

V gene TRBV6-5 combines with J gene TRBJ1-3; maybe TRBD1 (5 bases). The CDR3 totals 13 residues. The ends were cut back, 6 bases at V and 4 bases at J, with 10 bases in the middle. Germline V gives CDR1 MNHEY, CDR2 SVGAGI. CDR3 sequence reads: CASSPGLGNTIYF. The DNA for the CDR3 is TGTGCCAGCAGCCCAGGGTTGGGAAACACCATATATTTT.

The chain recombines TRBV6-1 with TRBJ1-3, with TRBD1 matching 8 bases. V gave up 2 bases and J gave up 5 bases; unmatched junction bases: 5. Germline V lookup: CDR1 MNHNS, CDR2 SASEGT. The CDR3 runs to 15 residues. The CDR3 region has the DNA TGTGCCAGCAGTGAATCGGCAGGGGGCAGAAACACCATATATTTT. This codes for CASSESAGGRNTIYF.

V gene TRBV19 combines with J gene TRBJ1-2; TRBD1 is a possible D gene (6 bases). With 5 bases removed from V and 0 bases from J, the gap between germline ends came to 13 bases. Germline values: CDR1 LNHDA, CDR2 SQIVND (reference sequence). CDR3 size: 15 residues. The CDR3 protein is CASSPRTAANYGYTF. The CDR3 DNA is TGTGCCAGTAGTCCGAGGACAGCAGCTAACTATGGCTACACCTTC.

The chain employs TRBV3-1 (or the pseudogene TRBV3-2) and TRBJ2-1; tentative D call: TRBD2 (6 bases). Germline CDR1 and CDR2: LGHDT and YNNKEL (reference sequence). The germline V and J ends were trimmed by 4 bases and 0 bases, with 10 bases remaining between them. The CDR3 length is 15 residues. As DNA, the CDR3 is TGTGCCAGCAGCCCCAGCGGGTCCTCCTACAATGAGCAGTTCTTC. Translation: CASSPSGSSYNEQFF.

The chain carries TRBV3-1 (or the pseudogene TRBV3-2) and TRBJ1-2, with D tentatively TRBD1 (6 bases). With 4 bases removed from V and 4 bases from J, the gap between germline ends came to 13 bases. Germline CDR1 reads LGHDT; CDR2 reads YNNKEL (reference sequence). This CDR3 has 14 amino acids. In nucleotides, the CDR3 is TGTGCCAGCAGCCCCAGGGGAATGGGCTATGGCTACACCTTC. Its protein is CASSPRGMGYGYTF.

The chain combines TRBV7-2 with TRBJ2-1; 9 nucleotides agree with TRBD1. J was trimmed by 4 bases and V by 5 bases; bases with no gene match: 6. Germline V gene lookup returns CDR1 SGHTA and CDR2 FQGNSA. The CDR3 has 15 residues. DNA for the CDR3: TGTGCCAGCAGCCAGGGACAGGGCCCTTACAATGAGCAGTTCTTC. Protein: CASSQGQGPYNEQFF.

The gene calls are TRBV11-2 and TRBJ2-3; D is ambiguous. The CDR3 is 13 amino acids. Germline CDR1 and CDR2: SGHAT and FQNNGV. With 5 bases removed from V and 2 bases from J, the gap between germline ends came to 8 bases. For the CDR3, the DNA is TGTGCCAGCAGCCCTGGGCCCACAGATACGCAGTATTTT. It codes for CASSPGPTDTQYF.